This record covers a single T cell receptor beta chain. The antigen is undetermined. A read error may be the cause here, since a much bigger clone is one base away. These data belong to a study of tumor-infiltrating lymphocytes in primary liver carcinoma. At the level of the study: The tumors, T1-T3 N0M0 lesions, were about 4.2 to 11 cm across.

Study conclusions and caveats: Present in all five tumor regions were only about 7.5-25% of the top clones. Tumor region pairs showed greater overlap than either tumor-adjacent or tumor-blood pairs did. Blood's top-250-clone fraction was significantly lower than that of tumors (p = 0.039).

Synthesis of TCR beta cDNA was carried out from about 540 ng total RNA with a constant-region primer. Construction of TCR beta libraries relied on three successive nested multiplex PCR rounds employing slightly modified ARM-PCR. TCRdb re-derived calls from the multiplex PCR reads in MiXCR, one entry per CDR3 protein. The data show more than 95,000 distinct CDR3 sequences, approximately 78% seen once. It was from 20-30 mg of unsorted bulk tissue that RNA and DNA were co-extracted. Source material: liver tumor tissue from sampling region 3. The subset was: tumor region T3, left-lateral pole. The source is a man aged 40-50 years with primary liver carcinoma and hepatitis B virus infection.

The CDR3 DNA reads TGCGCCAGCAGCTTGGAAGCTGGTCGGGAGGCCCAGTACTTC. Protein product: CASSLEAGREAQYF. The V call is TRBV5-1, the J call TRBJ2-5, with 7 bases lining up with TRBD2. This CDR3 comprises 14 residues. The trim removed 0 bases at V and 9 bases at J, leaving 8 bases unmatched. Germline V gene sequence: CDR1 SGHRS, CDR2 YFSETQ.